A single sample gave rise to the 14 T cell receptor beta chains below, sequenced in a study of Ad26.COV2.S vaccination and SARS-CoV-2 variants. The protocol was immunoSEQ multiplex PCR, while the TCRdb copy is restricted to in-frame clones and leaves out a portion. The sample records roughly 700,000 clones, 89% being singletons. Regarding treatment: 15 to 20 received Ad26.COV2.S at low or high dose, single or two shots; 5 received placebo; per-sample allocation not given. The samples were gathered on day 63 after the first injection of vaccine or placebo. The sample here was peripheral blood, taken in a trial of Ad26.COV2.S vaccine versus placebo. Receptors originate from a person aged 18-65 years who received the Ad26.COV2.S COVID-19 vaccine or a placebo.

The chain is built from TRBV5-1 and TRBJ2-1, with D possibly being TRBD1 or TRBD2 (5 bases each). The CDR3 totals 14 residues. Germline assignment: CDR1 SGHRS and CDR2 YFSETQ. The V end was cut by 4 bases, the J end by 0 bases, with 8 bases between. For the CDR3, the DNA is TGCGCCAGCAGCGGGGGAAGCTCCTACAATGAGCAGTTCTTC. Its protein product is CASSGGSSYNEQFF.

This clone was counted between two and nine times. The chain couples TRBV11-1 to TRBJ2-1, with D unclear. The germline V and J ends were trimmed by 1 base and 0 bases, with 7 bases remaining between them. Germline assignment: CDR1 SGHAT and CDR2 FQDESV (reference sequence). CDR3 length equals 15 residues. This CDR3 is CASSLGSSSYNEQFF. CDR3 coding DNA: TGTGCCAGCAGCTTAGGGTCCAGCTCCTACAATGAGCAGTTCTTC.

The chain couples TRBV6-6 to TRBJ1-2; no clear D. The V gene lost 7 bases and the J gene lost 0 bases, with 6 bases spanning the gap. The CDR3 runs 12 residues. Per germline, CDR1 MNHNY and CDR2 SVGAGI (reference sequence). CDR3 in DNA: TGTGCCAGCACCTCGTCTAACTATGGCTACACCTTC. Residues: CASTSSNYGYTF.

This chain uses TRBV3-1 (or the pseudogene TRBV3-2) with TRBJ1-1; D is unresolved. The CDR3 runs to 14 residues. Germline CDR1 reads LGHDT; CDR2 reads YNNKEL (reference sequence). Trimming stripped 0 bases from V and 5 bases from J, with 10 bases between. This chain's CDR3 is CASSQDRPGTEAFF. The CDR3 nucleotides read TGTGCCAGCAGCCAAGACAGGCCAGGAACTGAAGCTTTCTTT.

This clone was seen many times. V is TRBV28 and J is TRBJ2-1; the match to TRBD1 covers 7 bases. J gave up 6 bases and V 3 bases, and 11 bases lay outside the gene matches. The germline CDR1 and CDR2 sequences are MDHEN and SYDVKM. This CDR3 is 16 amino acids long. The CDR3 spells CASSFPTGKSGNEQFF. The CDR3, as DNA: TGTGCCAGCAGTTTCCCGACAGGGAAAAGTGGCAATGAGCAGTTCTTC.

The chain joins TRBV7-6 to TRBJ2-1; 8 nucleotides align to TRBD1. V lost 2 bases and J lost 7; bases outside the gene matches: 1. This CDR3 spans 13 amino acids. Looked up from germline, CDR1 is SGHVS and CDR2 is FNYEAQ. The CDR3 DNA is TGTGCCAGCAGCTTACAGGGGGCTAATGAGCAGTTCTTC. This codes for CASSLQGANEQFF.

The chain joins TRBV29-1 to TRBJ2-5; 9 positions match TRBD1. CDR3 length: 11 residues. V was pared by 7 bases and J by 5 bases, with 2 bases of the junction left unmatched. Germline assignment: CDR1 SQVTM and CDR2 ANQGSEA. CDR3 amino acids: CSGGTGETQYF. CDR3 DNA sequence: TGCAGCGGCGGGACAGGGGAGACCCAGTACTTC.

The CDR3 DNA is TGTGCCTGGAGCCTGGGGATGGGAGAGCAGTTCTTC. It is translated as CAWSLGMGEQFF. The rearrangement links TRBV30 to TRBJ2-1, with no clear D. V lost 3 bases and J lost 10, with 13 bases in between. CDR1 is GTSNPN and CDR2 is SVGIG in the germline V gene (reference sequence). The CDR3 length is 12 residues.

This clone has only one observation. V and J are TRBV15 and TRBJ1-5; 7 bases map to TRBD1. CDR3 length: 14 residues. V was clipped by 6 bases and J by 4 bases; unmatched bases: 6. The germline V gene has CDR1 LNHNV and CDR2 YYDKDF (reference sequence). In DNA, the CDR3 is TGTGCCACCAGGATGGACAGGCAAAATCAGCCCCAGCATTTT. This translates into CATRMDRQNQPQHF.

This clone has only one observation. The chain is built from TRBV6-1 and TRBJ2-5, with a weak D call TRBD1 (5 bases). The CDR3 spans 13 residues. V shed 1 base and J shed 7 bases, with 10 bases lying between them. Germline-derived CDR1 and CDR2 are MNHNS and SASEGT. The CDR3 here is CASSEDRSGTQYF. DNA of the CDR3: TGTGCCAGCAGTGAAGACAGGTCAGGGACCCAGTACTTC.

This clone was counted once. The chain employs TRBV18 and TRBJ2-7; 7 nucleotides agree with TRBD1. The CDR3 has 14 amino acids. Germline loops: CDR1 KGHSH, CDR2 LQKENI. V was clipped by 1 base and J by 7 bases; unmatched bases: 7. Here the CDR3 reads CASSPLEGAGEQYF. DNA of the CDR3: TGTGCCAGCTCACCACTCGAGGGGGCGGGTGAGCAGTACTTC.

This clone was recorded a few times. The chain has TRBV5-5 and TRBJ1-1; D is unclear. There are 12 residues in the CDR3. V lost 0 bases, J lost 7 bases, and 7 bases lay in between. The V gene's germline CDR1 is SGHKS and CDR2 YYEKEE (reference sequence). CDR3 nucleotides: TGTGCCAGCAGCTTGGAAGGGATTGAAGCTTTCTTT. Its translation is CASSLEGIEAFF.

This clone was seen once. The chain links TRBV7-2 to TRBJ2-7; 7 nucleotides line up with TRBD1. Germline trimming cut 4 bases from V and 4 bases from J; bases unmatched to any gene: 4. The CDR3 is 13 amino acids. CDR1 and CDR2 from the germline V gene are SGHTA and FQGNSA. Here the CDR3 reads CASSSRDRYEQYF. The CDR3 coding sequence is TGTGCCAGCAGCTCCCGGGACAGATACGAGCAGTACTTC.

Worth noting for this clone: Different DNA sequences within this sample yield the same CDR3. The chain combines TRBV15 with TRBJ2-3; the D is unclear. Germline CDR1 is LNHNV and CDR2 is YYDKDF (reference sequence). V was shortened by 3 bases and J by 1 base, with 8 bases between the two germline ends. The CDR3 extends over 14 amino acids. CDR3 residues: CATSRGGRTDTQYF. The CDR3 DNA reads as TGTGCCACCAGCAGGGGCGGACGCACAGATACGCAGTATTTT.